These 6 T cell receptor beta chains originate from one sample sequenced in a study of PD-1 blockade in classical Hodgkin lymphoma. Specified time point: cycle 4 day 1 (C4D1), after less than 7 weeks of nivolumab. Patients all relapsed after autologous stem cell transplantation, and there was variation in brentuximab vedotin exposure. Purification of CD4+ T cells from thawed PBMCs was achieved by magnetic negative selection. TCRdb's table, derived via immunoSEQ multiplex PCR, lists solely in-frame clones and lacks some. The sample carries tens of thousands of clones, approximately 86% recorded once. The starting material was CD4+ T cells from blood, obtained before the fourth cycle of nivolumab. These receptors originate from a human donor with classical Hodgkin lymphoma.

The V call is TRBV19, the J call TRBJ2-3, with D possibly matching TRBD2 (5 bases). CDR3 length equals 13 residues. Germline-derived CDR1 and CDR2 are LNHDA and SQIVND (reference sequence). Trimming removed 5 bases at V and 6 bases at J, with 12 bases between. CDR3 sequence: CASSLASRDTQYF. The CDR3 DNA reads TGTGCCAGTAGTTTGGCTAGCCGCGATACGCAGTATTTT.

V and J are TRBV4-2 and TRBJ2-2; 8 bases fit TRBD2. Per germline, CDR1 LGHNA and CDR2 YNFKEQ. V trimming: 1 base; J trimming: 5 bases; junction bases outside the gene matches: 9. The CDR3 is made up of 17 amino acids. The CDR3 nucleotides are TGTGCCAGCAGCCAAGGTTTGAGCGGGAGTCTTACCGGGGAGCTGTTTTTT. Translated, it gives CASSQGLSGSLTGELFF.

Written as DNA, the CDR3 is TGTGCCACTCACCCCGGGGTCGCGGGCAATGAGCAGTTCTTC. Translating gives CATHPGVAGNEQFF. This sequence joins TRBV28 and TRBJ2-1, with D tentatively TRBD2 (5 bases). The CDR3 is made up of 14 amino acids. Germline CDR1 MDHEN, CDR2 SYDVKM. Trimming pared 10 bases from V and 6 bases from J, leaving 19 bases between. Full variable domain (remainder filled in from reference TRBV28 and TRBJ2-1): DVKVTQSSRYLVKRTGEKVFLECVQDMDHENMFWYRQDPGLGLRLIYFSYDVKMKEKGDIPEGYSVSREKKERFSLILESASTNQTSMYLCATHPGVAGNEQFFGPGTRLTVL.

This clone was found once. J is TRBJ2-4 and V is TRBV20-1; tentative D call: TRBD1 (6 bases). The CDR3 covers 11 residues. The V end lost 5 bases, the J end lost 13 bases, and 15 bases lay between the germline ends. CDR1 and CDR2 from the germline V gene are DFQATT and SNEGSKA (reference sequence). The CDR3 nucleotides are TGCAGTGCTTTAACCCGGGACACCCAGTACTTC. Translated: CSALTRDTQYF.

The chain is built from TRBV15 and TRBJ2-5, with D unresolved. Germline V gene data show CDR1 as LNHNV and CDR2 as YYDKDF (reference sequence). Trimming took off 3 bases at V and 0 bases at J, with 5 bases between the two ends. This CDR3 is built from 13 residues. DNA for the CDR3: TGTGCCACCAGCAGGGCTTACCAAGAGACCCAGTACTTC. It encodes CATSRAYQETQYF.

The table lists this clone with a count of one. The chain couples TRBV2 to TRBJ2-2, with 7 bases matching TRBD2. Trimming took 6 bases from V and 1 from J; bases not matched to a gene: 2. Germline assignment: CDR1 SNHLY and CDR2 FYNNEI. The CDR3 contains 14 residues. The CDR3 region is CASRAGENTGELFF. The CDR3 region has the DNA TGTGCCAGCAGGGCGGGAGAGAACACCGGGGAGCTGTTTTTT. Full variable domain (outside the CDR3, taken from reference TRBV2 and TRBJ2-2): EPEVTQTPSHQVTQMGQEVILRCVPISNHLYFYWYRQILGQKVEFLVSFYNNEISEKSEIFDDQFSVERPDGSNFTLKIRSTKLEDSAMYFCASRAGENTGELFFGEGSRLTVL.